These 7 T cell receptor beta chains were sequenced from one sample in a study of spatial heterogeneity in lung cancer. Indicated time point: sample taken at primary tumor resection. Their antigen targets remain unknown. TCRdb processed the 5' RACE reads anew with MiXCR; each CDR3 protein has one entry. Here the sample spans some 6,200 distinct CDR3 sequences, around an eighth being singletons. General study findings and limits: Tracking of tumor mutation counts was seen in expanded intratumoral alpha and beta TCR counts.

The specimen was lung tumor tissue, collected at surgery. These receptors were taken from a male donor with early-stage non-small cell lung cancer.

This chain joins TRBV6-1 and TRBJ1-2; D might be TRBD1 (5 bases). CDR3 length: 16 amino acids. V dropped 1 base and J dropped 7 bases, with 19 bases sitting between them. The germline V gene encodes CDR1 MNHNS and CDR2 SASEGT. The CDR3 sequence: CASSEVAGSVSGGYTF. CDR3 DNA sequence: TGTGCCAGCAGTGAAGTCGCAGGGAGCGTGTCTGGTGGCTACACCTTC.

There are many counts of this clonotype. This chain connects TRBV6-2 or TRBV6-3 to TRBJ2-7, with D hard to call. V was cut by 0 bases and J by 6 bases, with 9 bases left in between. CDR1 is MNHEY and CDR2 is SVGEGT in the germline V gene. The CDR3 sequence is 13 residues long. The CDR3 sequence: CASSYSGISEQYF. The CDR3 DNA reads TGTGCCAGCAGTTACTCAGGGATTTCCGAGCAGTACTTC.

This clonotype was seen many times. The J gene is TRBJ2-1, the V gene TRBV24-1; D tentatively fits TRBD1 or TRBD2 (5 bases each). The CDR3 covers 16 residues. Germline V gene data show CDR1 as KGHDR and CDR2 as SFDVKD. Trimming stripped 1 base from V and 7 bases from J, with 16 bases between. The CDR3 here is CATSDFPGTGSNEQFF. DNA of the CDR3: TGTGCCACCAGTGATTTTCCGGGGACCGGATCGAATGAGCAGTTCTTC.

The chain has TRBV29-1 and TRBJ1-1; maybe TRBD1 (6 bases). CDR1 and CDR2 from the germline V gene are SQVTM and ANQGSEA. This CDR3 is built from 12 residues. The V gene lost 5 bases and the J gene lost 2 bases, with 9 bases spanning the gap. CDR3 coding DNA: TGCAGCGTTCTGGGGGCCAACACTGAAGCTTTCTTT. Its translation: CSVLGANTEAFF.

This clonotype was detected ten times or more. This rearrangement joins TRBV18 to TRBJ1-6; TRBD1 matches 8 bases. With 3 bases clipped from V and 10 bases from J, the junction kept 5 bases outside the gene matches. Germline lookup yields CDR1 KGHSH and CDR2 LQKENI. The CDR3 totals 14 residues. The CDR3 DNA follows: TGTGCCAGCTCACCTGTGACAGGGGAATCACCCCTCCACTTT. It specifies CASSPVTGESPLHF.

This clonotype has a count of ten or more. The chain employs TRBV6-5 and TRBJ1-1, with a possible D match to TRBD1 (6 bases). From germline, CDR1 is MNHEY and CDR2 SVGAGI. Trimming took 6 bases from V and 0 from J, leaving 14 bases between them. CDR3 length equals 15 residues. The CDR3 protein is CASSPRDTLNTEAFF. The CDR3 DNA sequence: TGTGCCAGCAGCCCCCGGGACACTTTGAACACTGAAGCTTTCTTT.

This clonotype was picked up a small number of times. The chain uses TRBV20-1 and TRBJ2-7; 12 bases align to TRBD2. Trimming at V came to 0 bases and at J to 0 bases, leaving 3 bases not matched to a gene. CDR3 length: 16 amino acids. Germline V gives CDR1 DFQATT, CDR2 SNEGSKA (reference sequence). The CDR3 DNA follows: TGCAGTGCTAGAGACCCGGGACTAGCGGGCTCCTACGAGCAGTACTTC. Its protein product is CSARDPGLAGSYEQYF.